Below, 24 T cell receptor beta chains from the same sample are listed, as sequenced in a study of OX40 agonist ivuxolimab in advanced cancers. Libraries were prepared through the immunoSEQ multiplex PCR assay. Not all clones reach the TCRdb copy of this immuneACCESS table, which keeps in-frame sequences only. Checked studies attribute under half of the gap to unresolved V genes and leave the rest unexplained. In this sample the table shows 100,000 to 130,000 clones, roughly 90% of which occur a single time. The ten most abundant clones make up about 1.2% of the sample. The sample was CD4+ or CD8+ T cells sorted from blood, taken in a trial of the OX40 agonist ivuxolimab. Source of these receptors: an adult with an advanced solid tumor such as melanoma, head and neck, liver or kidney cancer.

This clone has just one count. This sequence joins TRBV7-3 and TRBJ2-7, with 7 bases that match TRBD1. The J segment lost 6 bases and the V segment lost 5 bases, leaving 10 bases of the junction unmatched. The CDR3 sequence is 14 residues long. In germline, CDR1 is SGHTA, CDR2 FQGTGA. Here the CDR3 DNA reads TGTGCCAGCAGCCCCCCGGGACAGTCAAGCGAGCAGTACTTC. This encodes CASSPPGQSSEQYF.

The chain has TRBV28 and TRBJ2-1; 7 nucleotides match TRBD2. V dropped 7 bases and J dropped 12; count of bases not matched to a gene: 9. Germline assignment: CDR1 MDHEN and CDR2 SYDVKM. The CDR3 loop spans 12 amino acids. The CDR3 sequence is CASTNAWGGQFF. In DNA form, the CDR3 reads TGTGCCAGCACCAACGCATGGGGGGGGCAGTTCTTC.

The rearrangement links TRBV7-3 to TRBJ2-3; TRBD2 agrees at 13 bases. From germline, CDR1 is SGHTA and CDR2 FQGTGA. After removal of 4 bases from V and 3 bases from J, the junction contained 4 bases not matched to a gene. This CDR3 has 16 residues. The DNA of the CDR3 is TGTGCCAGCAGCTCTGGACTAGCGGGAGCGACAGATACGCAGTATTTT. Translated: CASSSGLAGATDTQYF.

CDR3 in DNA: TGCGCCAGCAGCCAATCGGAGACGGGGGGCTGGGATGATACGCAGTATTTT. Encoded protein: CASSQSETGGWDDTQYF. This sequence joins TRBV4-1 and TRBJ2-3, with a weak D call TRBD2 (7 bases). The CDR3 has 17 amino acids. Trimming stripped 2 bases from V and 6 bases from J, with 21 bases between. Germline assignment: CDR1 MGHRA and CDR2 YSYEKL.

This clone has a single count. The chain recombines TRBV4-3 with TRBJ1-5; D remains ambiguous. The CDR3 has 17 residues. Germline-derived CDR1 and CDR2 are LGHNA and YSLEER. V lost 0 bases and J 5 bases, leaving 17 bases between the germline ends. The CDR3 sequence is CASSQDVSKGLDQPQHF. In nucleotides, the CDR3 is TGCGCCAGCAGCCAAGACGTTAGTAAGGGCCTAGATCAGCCCCAGCATTTT.

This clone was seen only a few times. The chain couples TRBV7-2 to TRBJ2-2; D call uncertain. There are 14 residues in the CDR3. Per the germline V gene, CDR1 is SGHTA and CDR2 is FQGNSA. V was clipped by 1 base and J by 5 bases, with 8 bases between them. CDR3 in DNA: TGTGCCAGCAGCTTAGGGCTCGTGACCGGGGAGCTGTTTTTT. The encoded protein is CASSLGLVTGELFF.

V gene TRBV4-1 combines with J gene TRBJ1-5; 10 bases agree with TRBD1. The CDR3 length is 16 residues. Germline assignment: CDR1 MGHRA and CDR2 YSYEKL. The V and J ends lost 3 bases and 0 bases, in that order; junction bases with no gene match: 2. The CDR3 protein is CASSHDRGPSNQPQHF. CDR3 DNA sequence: TGCGCCAGCAGCCATGACAGGGGGCCTAGCAATCAGCCCCAGCATTTT.

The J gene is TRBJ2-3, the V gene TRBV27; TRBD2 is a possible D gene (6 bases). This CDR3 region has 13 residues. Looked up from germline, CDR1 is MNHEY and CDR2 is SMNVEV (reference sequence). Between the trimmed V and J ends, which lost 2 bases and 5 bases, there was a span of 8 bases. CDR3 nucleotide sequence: TGTGCCAGCAGTTTAATCGGGAGAGATACGCAGTATTTT. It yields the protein CASSLIGRDTQYF.

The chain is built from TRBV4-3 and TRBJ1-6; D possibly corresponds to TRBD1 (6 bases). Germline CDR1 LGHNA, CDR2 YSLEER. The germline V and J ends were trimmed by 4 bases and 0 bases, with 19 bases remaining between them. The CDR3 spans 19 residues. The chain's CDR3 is CASSRTTYSRGSYNSPLHF. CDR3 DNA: TGCGCCAGCAGCCGGACTACTTACTCCAGGGGCTCCTATAATTCACCCCTCCACTTT.

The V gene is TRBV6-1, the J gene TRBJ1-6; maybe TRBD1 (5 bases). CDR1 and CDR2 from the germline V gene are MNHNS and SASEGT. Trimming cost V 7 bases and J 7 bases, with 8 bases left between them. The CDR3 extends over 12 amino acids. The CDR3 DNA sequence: TGTGCCAGCACGGGGGGAAATTCACCCCTCCACTTT. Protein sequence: CASTGGNSPLHF.

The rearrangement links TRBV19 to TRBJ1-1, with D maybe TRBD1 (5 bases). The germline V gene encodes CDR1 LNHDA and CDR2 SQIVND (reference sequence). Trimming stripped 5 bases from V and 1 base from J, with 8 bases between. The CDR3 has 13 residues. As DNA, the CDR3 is TGTGCCAGTAGTGCCAGGGAGAACACTGAAGCTTTCTTT. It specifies CASSARENTEAFF.

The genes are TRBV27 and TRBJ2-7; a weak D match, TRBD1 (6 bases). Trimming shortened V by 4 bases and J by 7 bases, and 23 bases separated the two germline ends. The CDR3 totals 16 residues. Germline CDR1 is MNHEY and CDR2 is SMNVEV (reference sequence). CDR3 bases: TGTGCCAGCAGTTCTGACGTGGGGCAGGGGACGGGGGAGCAGTACTTC. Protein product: CASSSDVGQGTGEQYF.

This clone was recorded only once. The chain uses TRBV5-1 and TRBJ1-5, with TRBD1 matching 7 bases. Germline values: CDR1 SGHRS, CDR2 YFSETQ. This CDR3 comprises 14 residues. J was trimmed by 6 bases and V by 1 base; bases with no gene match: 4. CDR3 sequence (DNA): TGCGCCAGCAGCTTGACAGGGGAGGGTCAGCCCCAGCATTTT. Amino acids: CASSLTGEGQPQHF.

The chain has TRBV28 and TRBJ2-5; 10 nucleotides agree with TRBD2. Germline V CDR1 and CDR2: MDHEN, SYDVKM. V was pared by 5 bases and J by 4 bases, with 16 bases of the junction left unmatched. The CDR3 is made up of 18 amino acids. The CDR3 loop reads CASSVINNLAGARETQYF. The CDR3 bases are TGTGCCAGCAGTGTTATAAATAACCTAGCGGGAGCGAGAGAGACCCAGTACTTC.

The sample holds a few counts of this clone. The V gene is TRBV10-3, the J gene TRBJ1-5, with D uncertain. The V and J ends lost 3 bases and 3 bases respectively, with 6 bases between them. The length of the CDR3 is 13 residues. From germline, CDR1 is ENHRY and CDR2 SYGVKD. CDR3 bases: TGTGCCATCAGTGATAGGGACAATCAGCCCCAGCATTTT. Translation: CAISDRDNQPQHF.

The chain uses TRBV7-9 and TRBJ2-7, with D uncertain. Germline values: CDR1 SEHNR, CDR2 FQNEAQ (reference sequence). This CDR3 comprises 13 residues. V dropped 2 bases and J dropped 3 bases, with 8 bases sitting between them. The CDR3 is CASSLSDGYEQYF. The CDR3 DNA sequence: TGTGCCAGCAGCTTAAGCGACGGCTACGAGCAGTACTTC. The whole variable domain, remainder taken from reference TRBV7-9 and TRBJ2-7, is DTGVSQNPRHKITKRGQNVTFRCDPISEHNRLYWYRQTLGQGPEFLTYFQNEAQLEKSRLLSDRFSAERPKGSFSTLEIQRTEQGDSAMYLCASSLSDGYEQYFGPGTRLTVT.

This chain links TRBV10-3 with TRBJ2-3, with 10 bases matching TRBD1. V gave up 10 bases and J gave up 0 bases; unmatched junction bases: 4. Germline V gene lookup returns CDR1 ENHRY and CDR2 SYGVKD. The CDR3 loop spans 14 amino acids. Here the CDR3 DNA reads TGTGCCAGCGGACAGGGGGTGAGCACAGATACGCAGTATTTT. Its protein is CASGQGVSTDTQYF.

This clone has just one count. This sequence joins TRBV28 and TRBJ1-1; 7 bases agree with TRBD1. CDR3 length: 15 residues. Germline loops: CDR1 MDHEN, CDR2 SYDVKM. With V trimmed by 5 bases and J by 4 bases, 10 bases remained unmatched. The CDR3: CASSPPQGRGTEAFF. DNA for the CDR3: TGTGCCAGCAGTCCTCCACAGGGGAGGGGCACTGAAGCTTTCTTT. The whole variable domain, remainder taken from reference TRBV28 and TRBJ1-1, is DVKVTQSSRYLVKRTGEKVFLECVQDMDHENMFWYRQDPGLGLRLIYFSYDVKMKEKGDIPEGYSVSREKKERFSLILESASTNQTSMYLCASSPPQGRGTEAFFGQGTRLTVV.

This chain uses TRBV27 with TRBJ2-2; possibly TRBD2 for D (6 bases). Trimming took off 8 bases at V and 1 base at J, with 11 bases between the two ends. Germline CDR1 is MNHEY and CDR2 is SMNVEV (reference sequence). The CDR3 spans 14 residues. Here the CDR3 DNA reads TGTGCCAGCTCGGGACTTTTGAACACCGGGGAGCTGTTTTTT. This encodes CASSGLLNTGELFF.

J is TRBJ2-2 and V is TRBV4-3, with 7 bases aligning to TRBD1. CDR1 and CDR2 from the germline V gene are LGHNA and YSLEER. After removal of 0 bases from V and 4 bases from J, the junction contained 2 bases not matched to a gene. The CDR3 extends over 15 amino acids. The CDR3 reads CASSQETGSTGELFF. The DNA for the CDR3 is TGCGCCAGCAGCCAAGAGACAGGGAGCACCGGGGAGCTGTTTTTT.

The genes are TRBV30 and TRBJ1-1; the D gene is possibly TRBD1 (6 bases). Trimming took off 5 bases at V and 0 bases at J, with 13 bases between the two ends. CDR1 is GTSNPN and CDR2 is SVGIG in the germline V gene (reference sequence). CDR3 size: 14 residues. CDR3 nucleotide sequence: TGTGCCTGGGAGCGGGGGGCGGTGAACACTGAAGCTTTCTTT. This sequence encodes CAWERGAVNTEAFF.

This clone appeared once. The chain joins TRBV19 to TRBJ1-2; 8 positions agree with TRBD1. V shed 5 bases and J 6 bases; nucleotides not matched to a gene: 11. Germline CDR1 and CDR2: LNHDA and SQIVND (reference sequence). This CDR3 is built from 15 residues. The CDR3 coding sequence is TGTGCCAGTAGTGCCCACACCGACAGGGGTGATGGCTACACCTTC. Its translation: CASSAHTDRGDGYTF.

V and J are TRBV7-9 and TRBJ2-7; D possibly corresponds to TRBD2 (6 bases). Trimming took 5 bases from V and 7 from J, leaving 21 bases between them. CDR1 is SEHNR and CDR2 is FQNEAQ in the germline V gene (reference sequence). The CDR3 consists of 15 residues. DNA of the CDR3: TGTGCCAGCAGCCGAGGGTCTAGCGCCCTGGGGGAGCAGTACTTC. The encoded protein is CASSRGSSALGEQYF.

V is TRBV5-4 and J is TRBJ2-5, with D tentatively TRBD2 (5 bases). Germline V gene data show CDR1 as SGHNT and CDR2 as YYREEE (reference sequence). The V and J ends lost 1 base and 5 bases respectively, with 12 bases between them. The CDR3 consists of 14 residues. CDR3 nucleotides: TGTGCCAGCAGCTTGTCCGGGGAAAGTGAGACCCAGTACTTC. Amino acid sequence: CASSLSGESETQYF.